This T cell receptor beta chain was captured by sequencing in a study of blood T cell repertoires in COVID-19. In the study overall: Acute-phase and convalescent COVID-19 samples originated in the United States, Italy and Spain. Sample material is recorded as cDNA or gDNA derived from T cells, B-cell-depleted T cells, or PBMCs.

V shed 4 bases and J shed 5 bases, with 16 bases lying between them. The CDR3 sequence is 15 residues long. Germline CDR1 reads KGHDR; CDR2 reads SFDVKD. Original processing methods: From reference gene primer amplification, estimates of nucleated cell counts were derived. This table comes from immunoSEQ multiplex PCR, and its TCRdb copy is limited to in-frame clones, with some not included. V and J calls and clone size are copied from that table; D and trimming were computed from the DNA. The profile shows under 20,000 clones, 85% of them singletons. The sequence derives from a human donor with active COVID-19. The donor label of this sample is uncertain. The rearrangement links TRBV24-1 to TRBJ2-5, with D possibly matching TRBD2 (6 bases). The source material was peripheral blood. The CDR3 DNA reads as TGTGCCACCAGTGACTCGCGGGGAGCGGTGGAGACCCAGTACTTC. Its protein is CATSDSRGAVETQYF.